The 32 T cell receptor beta chains below come from one sample, sequenced in a study of cytomegalovirus exposure and HLA in healthy donors. PCR amplification relied on 60 Vbeta primers (plus 13 Jbeta primers). Sequenced by immunoSEQ multiplex PCR; TCRdb stores in-frame clones only, minus some. The table lists around 99,000 clones, less than 70% of them singletons. Sample: PBMCs. Every receptor here comes from a woman in her 70s in good health and CMV-seropositive.

Comments on this clone: The junction shows a germline mismatch at one end, possibly a read error. The chain links TRBV2 to TRBJ2-1; 7 bases are shared with TRBD2. Germline CDR1 is SNHLY and CDR2 is FYNNEI. This CDR3 spans 14 amino acids. In DNA form, the CDR3 reads TGTGCCAGCAGTACTAGCGTCTCCTTCAATGAGCAGTTCTTC. Translating gives CASSTSVSFNEQFF.

The chain has TRBV12-5 and TRBJ1-2; 7 bases agree with TRBD1. CDR1 and CDR2 (germline): LGHNT, FRNRAP. V lost 7 bases to trimming and J lost 6 bases; unmatched junction nucleotides: 11. This CDR3 region has 14 residues. CDR3 sequence reads: CASVETGKINGYTF. CDR3 bases: TGTGCTAGTGTTGAGACAGGGAAAATTAATGGCTACACCTTC.

V is TRBV10-3 and J is TRBJ1-5; TRBD1 might be the D (6 bases). Germline V lookup: CDR1 ENHRY, CDR2 SYGVKD. V was trimmed by 3 bases and J by 2 bases, leaving 11 bases between them. This CDR3 is built from 15 residues. Written as DNA, the CDR3 is TGTGCCATCAGTGATTGGGGGCTCGGCAATCAGCCCCAGCATTTT. Its translation is CAISDWGLGNQPQHF.

CDR3 nucleotide sequence: TGTGCCAGCAGCCCTTGGAACACCGGGGAGCTGTTTTTT. The encoded protein is CASSPWNTGELFF. The chain couples TRBV9 to TRBJ2-2; no firm D call. Per germline, CDR1 SGDLS and CDR2 YYNGEE. With 4 bases removed from V and 1 base from J, the gap between germline ends came to 5 bases. This CDR3 is built from 13 residues.

The chain combines TRBV7-6 with TRBJ1-5; D may be TRBD1 (5 bases). V shed 3 bases and J shed 3 bases, with 18 bases lying between them. Germline CDR1 is SGHVS and CDR2 is FNYEAQ. The CDR3 is made up of 17 amino acids. This chain's CDR3 is CASSFPDKAMTNQPQHF. CDR3 DNA: TGTGCCAGCAGCTTCCCGGACAAAGCAATGACCAATCAGCCCCAGCATTTT.

J is TRBJ1-4 and V is TRBV5-5; 8 bases align to TRBD1. The CDR3 loop spans 16 amino acids. With V trimmed by 4 bases and J by 0 bases, 5 bases remained unmatched. CDR1 and CDR2 (germline): SGHKS, YYEKEE (reference sequence). CDR3 amino acids: CASSPGQVTTNEKLFF. The CDR3 region has the DNA TGTGCCAGCAGCCCGGGACAGGTCACAACTAATGAAAAACTGTTTTTT. Full variable domain (outside the CDR3, taken from reference TRBV5-5 and TRBJ1-4): DAGVTQSPTHLIKTRGQQVTLRCSPISGHKSVSWYQQVLGQGPQFIFQYYEKEERGRGNFPDRFSARQFPNYSSELNVNALLLGDSALYLCASSPGQVTTNEKLFFGSGTQLSVL.

In its sample, this clone was seen a few times. J is TRBJ2-3 and V is TRBV13, with a possible D match to TRBD2 (5 bases). V lost 5 bases to trimming and J lost 1 base, with 16 bases between them. Germline values: CDR1 PRHDT, CDR2 FYEKMQ (reference sequence). CDR3 length: 16 amino acids. The CDR3 DNA sequence: TGTGCCAGCAGCATCCGGGGTTCCCGCCGCACAGATACGCAGTATTTT. Protein: CASSIRGSRRTDTQYF.

This chain connects TRBV6-6 to TRBJ1-1; maybe TRBD1 (5 bases). V was shortened by 6 bases and J by 0 bases, with 11 bases between the two germline ends. Germline-derived CDR1 and CDR2 are MNHNY and SVGAGI (reference sequence). The CDR3 totals 14 residues. The CDR3 spells CASRGAGLNTEAFF. The CDR3 coding sequence is TGTGCCAGCAGGGGCGCAGGGCTGAACACTGAAGCTTTCTTT.

J is TRBJ2-6 and V is TRBV25-1; 11 bases map to TRBD1. From germline, CDR1 is MGHDK and CDR2 SYGVNS. V gave up 5 bases and J gave up 5 bases; unmatched junction bases: 8. This CDR3 is built from 17 residues. The CDR3 DNA is TGTGCCAGCAGTCCCGGACAGGGGGCGTCGTGGGCCAACGTCCTGACTTTC. Translating gives CASSPGQGASWANVLTF.

The chain uses TRBV30 and TRBJ2-5; tentatively, D is TRBD1 (5 bases). The CDR3 is made up of 15 amino acids. In germline, CDR1 is GTSNPN, CDR2 SVGIG (reference sequence). V dropped 1 base and J dropped 4 bases, with 16 bases sitting between them. The CDR3: CAWSGGSLQGETQYF. The CDR3, as DNA: TGTGCCTGGAGTGGGGGCAGCCTCCAGGGAGAGACCCAGTACTTC.

The chain uses TRBV4-1 and TRBJ1-1; perhaps TRBD1 as D (5 bases). The ends were cut back, 6 bases at V and 5 bases at J, with 16 bases in the middle. This CDR3 has 14 residues. Germline V gene sequence: CDR1 MGHRA, CDR2 YSYEKL. The CDR3 sequence: CASRPLLRGTEAFF. DNA of the CDR3: TGCGCCAGCAGGCCCCTCCTGCGGGGGACTGAAGCTTTCTTT.

The chain joins TRBV6-1 to TRBJ1-2; 7 nucleotides agree with TRBD1. V gave up 4 bases and J gave up 3 bases; unmatched junction bases: 5. This CDR3 has 14 residues. Germline V gene lookup returns CDR1 MNHNS and CDR2 SASEGT. The CDR3 loop reads CASSGQGPDYGYTF. The CDR3 nucleotides read TGTGCCAGCAGTGGACAGGGTCCGGACTATGGCTACACCTTC.

The V call is TRBV19, the J call TRBJ1-5, with D hard to call. There are 13 residues in the CDR3. V lost 5 bases and J 4 bases, leaving 9 bases between the germline ends. Looked up from germline, CDR1 is LNHDA and CDR2 is SQIVND (reference sequence). CDR3 region: CASSLTFNQPQHF. CDR3 DNA: TGTGCCAGTAGTCTGACATTTAATCAGCCCCAGCATTTT. The full variable domain, completed using reference TRBV19 and TRBJ1-5, is DGGITQSPKYLFRKEGQNVTLSCEQNLNHDAMYWYRQDPGQGLRLIYYSQIVNDFQKGDIAEGYSVSREKKESFPLTVTSAQKNPTAFYLCASSLTFNQPQHFGDGTRLSIL.

The V gene is TRBV5-6, the J gene TRBJ2-1, with TRBD2 matching over 12 bases. The CDR3 covers 15 residues. Trimming cost V 4 bases and J 9 bases; bases outside gene matches: 8. Germline assignment: CDR1 SGHDT and CDR2 YYEEEE. CDR3 DNA sequence: TGTGCCAGCAGCCCTAGCGGGGGGGCCCACGGTGAGCAGTTCTTC. It yields the protein CASSPSGGAHGEQFF. The full variable domain, rest sourced from reference TRBV5-6 and TRBJ2-1, is DAGVTQSPTHLIKTRGQQVTLRCSPKSGHDTVSWYQQALGQGPQFIFQYYEEEERQRGNFPDRFSGHQFPNYSSELNVNALLLGDSALYLCASSPSGGAHGEQFFGPGTRLTVL.

The chain has TRBV6-1 and TRBJ1-2, with 7 nucleotides matching TRBD1. V lost 5 bases to trimming and J lost 8 bases; unmatched junction nucleotides: 11. CDR3 length equals 14 residues. Germline CDR1 MNHNS, CDR2 SASEGT. DNA for the CDR3: TGTGCCAGCAGTCCATCGGACAGGACGTACGGCTACACCTTC. Translation gives CASSPSDRTYGYTF.

This clone was detected only a few times. The chain carries TRBV6-5 and TRBJ1-1; D unclear. The CDR3 is 16 amino acids. Germline values: CDR1 MNHEY, CDR2 SVGAGI. V was cut by 2 bases and J by 1 base, with 14 bases left in between. As DNA, the CDR3 is TGTGCCAGCAGTTACCTTGAGATCCGCCAGAACACTGAAGCTTTCTTT. Translated, it gives CASSYLEIRQNTEAFF.

This clone occurred once. The rearrangement links TRBV6-5 to TRBJ2-3, with D hard to call. The CDR3 has 15 residues. V gave up 6 bases and J gave up 0 bases, with 13 bases separating them. CDR1 and CDR2 (germline): MNHEY, SVGAGI. The CDR3 protein is CASSYFTGSTDTQYF. The CDR3, as DNA: TGTGCCAGCAGCTATTTCACCGGGAGCACAGATACGCAGTATTTT.

The chain joins TRBV29-1 to TRBJ1-1, with a possible D match to TRBD1 (6 bases). V lost 7 bases to trimming and J lost 5 bases, with 11 bases between them. CDR1 SQVTM and CDR2 ANQGSEA come from the germline V gene. The CDR3 length is 11 residues. The CDR3 region has the DNA TGCAGCGCCCCGACAGGAACTGAAGCTTTCTTT. This codes for CSAPTGTEAFF.

The V and J genes are TRBV4-2 and TRBJ1-6; 10 bases fit TRBD1. The V segment lost 3 bases and the J segment 7 bases; nucleotides outside the gene matches: 6. Germline V gene lookup returns CDR1 LGHNA and CDR2 YNFKEQ. The CDR3 contains 16 residues. The CDR3 here is CASSQVLGQGNSPLHF. As DNA, the CDR3 is TGTGCCAGCAGCCAGGTCTTGGGACAGGGGAATTCACCCCTCCACTTT.

The V and J genes are TRBV29-1 and TRBJ1-6, with 9 positions matching TRBD1. The J segment lost 7 bases and the V segment lost 6 bases, leaving 4 bases of the junction unmatched. CDR1 is SQVTM and CDR2 is ANQGSEA in the germline V gene. This CDR3 spans 13 amino acids. The CDR3 region has the DNA TGCAGCGTGCAGACAGGGGGGAATTCACCCCTCCACTTT. This sequence encodes CSVQTGGNSPLHF.

This rearrangement joins TRBV7-6 to TRBJ2-1; 8 bases align to TRBD2. The CDR3 extends over 15 amino acids. With V trimmed by 5 bases and J by 5 bases, 8 bases remained unmatched. Germline loops: CDR1 SGHVS, CDR2 FNYEAQ. Here the CDR3 DNA reads TGTGCCAGCAGCATACCTCGCGGGGGGCACAATGAGCAGTTCTTC. Translating it yields CASSIPRGGHNEQFF.

This chain uses TRBV18 with TRBJ1-1, with D tentatively TRBD1 (5 bases). The CDR3 totals 15 residues. Trimming removed 1 base at V and 4 bases at J, with 13 bases between. Germline CDR1 and CDR2: KGHSH and LQKENI. This chain's CDR3 is CASSPQGSLGTEAFF. The CDR3 DNA is TGTGCCAGCTCACCACAGGGGTCCCTGGGCACTGAAGCTTTCTTT.

As regards this clone: Mismatch with germline at one junction end may stem from a read error. The chain couples TRBV30 to TRBJ2-7; TRBD1 agrees at 10 bases. From germline, CDR1 is GTSNPN and CDR2 SVGIG (reference sequence). The CDR3 extends over 12 amino acids. The CDR3 protein is CAWTRGGDRGHF. The DNA of the CDR3 is TGTGCCTGGACCAGAGGTGGGGACAGGGGACATTTC.

The rearrangement joins TRBV7-8 to TRBJ2-7; D gene unclear. Trimming left V 7 bases short and J 0 bases short, with 16 bases between. Germline lookup yields CDR1 SGHVS and CDR2 FQNEAQ. The CDR3 contains 15 residues. The CDR3 loop reads CASTKERIPSYEQYF. The CDR3 DNA follows: TGTGCCAGCACCAAGGAGAGGATACCCTCCTACGAGCAGTACTTC.

The V and J genes are TRBV18 and TRBJ2-1; the match to TRBD2 covers 15 bases. The CDR3 sequence is 18 residues long. The germline gives CDR1 KGHSH, CDR2 LQKENI. V was pared by 3 bases and J by 0 bases, with 3 bases of the junction left unmatched. CDR3 amino acids: CASSPGLAGGSSYNEQFF. The CDR3 DNA is TGTGCCAGCTCACCGGGACTAGCGGGGGGAAGCTCCTACAATGAGCAGTTCTTC.

The table lists this clone with a count of one. The chain is built from TRBV11-2 and TRBJ2-5; 7 bases map to TRBD2. V lost 0 bases, J lost 3 bases, and 4 bases stayed unmatched. The CDR3 is 15 amino acids. Germline loops: CDR1 SGHAT, CDR2 FQNNGV. CDR3 sequence: CASSLEFAGEETQYF. CDR3 in DNA: TGTGCCAGCAGCTTAGAATTTGCGGGGGAAGAGACCCAGTACTTC.

V usage is TRBV2 and J usage is TRBJ2-7, with 10 bases matching TRBD1. Germline CDR1 reads SNHLY; CDR2 reads FYNNEI. V was clipped by 4 bases and J by 2 bases; unmatched bases: 2. The CDR3 loop spans 14 amino acids. The CDR3 coding sequence is TGTGCCAGCAGTGGCGGGACAGGGGCCTACGAGCAGTACTTC. Protein sequence: CASSGGTGAYEQYF. Variable domain in full (rest from reference TRBV2 and TRBJ2-7): EPEVTQTPSHQVTQMGQEVILRCVPISNHLYFYWYRQILGQKVEFLVSFYNNEISEKSEIFDDQFSVERPDGSNFTLKIRSTKLEDSAMYFCASSGGTGAYEQYFGPGTRLTVT.

CDR3 sequence: CASSQGQAILFNSPLHF. The CDR3 bases are TGCGCCAGCAGCCAAGGTCAGGCAATCCTATTTAATTCACCCCTCCACTTT. The chain carries TRBV4-1 and TRBJ1-6; the D is unclear. The length of the CDR3 is 17 residues. Deletions cut 1 base from V and 6 bases from J, with 16 bases between. The germline CDR1 and CDR2 sequences are MGHRA and YSYEKL.

The chain combines TRBV4-1 with TRBJ1-4, with D hard to call. V was clipped by 4 bases and J by 2 bases, with 11 bases between them. Per germline, CDR1 MGHRA and CDR2 YSYEKL. CDR3 length: 15 amino acids. The chain's CDR3 is CASSRSLATNEKLFF. CDR3 DNA sequence: TGCGCCAGCAGCCGGTCCCTAGCTACTAATGAAAAACTGTTTTTT.

The V call is TRBV7-2, the J call TRBJ2-5; TRBD1 matches at 9 bases. V gave up 3 bases and J gave up 6 bases; unmatched junction bases: 8. The CDR3 consists of 15 residues. CDR1 SGHTA and CDR2 FQGNSA come from the germline V gene. This chain's CDR3 is CASSFPGQGTQTQYF. In nucleotides, the CDR3 is TGTGCCAGCAGCTTTCCGGGACAGGGCACACAGACCCAGTACTTC.

V usage is TRBV30 and J usage is TRBJ1-5; 11 positions match TRBD1. CDR1 is GTSNPN and CDR2 is SVGIG in the germline V gene (reference sequence). The CDR3 covers 18 residues. The junction had 8 bases not matched to a gene; V was cut back by 1 base and J by 0 bases. The CDR3 reads CAWSEGTGGYYSNQPQHF. The CDR3 DNA reads as TGTGCCTGGAGTGAAGGGACAGGGGGATACTATAGCAATCAGCCCCAGCATTTT. Supplemented by reference TRBV30 and TRBJ1-5, the full variable domain reads SQTIHQWPATLVQPVGSPLSLECTVEGTSNPNLYWYRQAAGRGLQLLFYSVGIGQISSEVPQNLSASRPQDRQFILSSKKLLLSDSGFYLCAWSEGTGGYYSNQPQHFGDGTRLSIL.

This clone came up many times. The chain employs TRBV7-9 and TRBJ1-6; no clear D. CDR3 size: 13 residues. The V gene's germline CDR1 is SEHNR and CDR2 FQNEAQ (reference sequence). The V and J ends lost 5 bases and 13 bases respectively, with 15 bases between them. The CDR3 DNA is TGTGCCAGCAGCCGCCGACGAGGTGGGCCCCTCCACTTT. Translated: CASSRRRGGPLHF. Variable domain in full (rest from reference TRBV7-9 and TRBJ1-6): DTGVSQNPRHKITKRGQNVTFRCDPISEHNRLYWYRQTLGQGPEFLTYFQNEAQLEKSRLLSDRFSAERPKGSFSTLEIQRTEQGDSAMYLCASSRRRGGPLHFGNGTRLTVT.